This T cell receptor (beta chain) is from a study of blood T cell repertoires in COVID-19 (dated by TCRdb to 2018 to 2021). Study-level background: Samples covering the acute and convalescent phases of COVID-19 were provided by collaborators in the United States, Italy and Spain. The material from the prospective study consisted of cDNA or gDNA derived from T cells, B-cell-depleted T cells, or PBMCs. The dataset comprised deeply sampled blood TCRbeta repertoires from subjects exposed to, actively infected with, or recovered from COVID-19. The repertoires were released in a freely available public database intended as a resource for research on the immune response to SARS-CoV-2. Samples came from the ongoing ImmuneRACE study (first 160 participants) plus 1,254 subjects from 6 global collaborators. Sample metadata almost always included a de-identified subject ID, COVID-19 status, age in years and sex. Where HLA class I and class II types were available, the types were taken from metadata supplied by the sample provider, not from assay-based typing.

TCRbeta CDR3 regions were amplified from genomic DNA using the immunoSEQ Assay, a bias-controlled multiplex PCR. Per the source publication's procedure: Nucleated cell counts per sample were estimated from amplification of reference gene primers within the assay. Sequence reads were collapsed and filtered to measure the absolute abundance of every unique TCRbeta CDR3 rearrangement. For each sample, productive Simpson clonality was calculated as the square root of Simpson's diversity index over productive rearrangements. TCRdb stores this immuneACCESS table with in-frame sequences only. Part of the clones is absent; in the studies checked, under half of the shortfall reflects unresolved V genes, and no reason is known for the rest. That table furnishes V, J and clone size, whereas the DNA furnished D and trimming. In this sample the table shows around 98,000 clones, nearly 90% of which occur a single time. The ten largest clones take up 3.5% to 5.5% of the sample.

On the study overall, not on this receptor specifically: The amount of clinical and demographic metadata varied by source and participant and was provided uncurated.

Each collaborating institution followed its own protocols to collect whole blood in K2EDTA tubes. Collaborator samples were shipped for TCRbeta analysis as frozen whole blood, isolated PBMCs, or DNA extracted from either sample type. CDR1 and CDR2, per the germline V gene (reference sequence), are LNHDA and SQIVND. V is cut by 2 bases and J by 0 bases, and the space between the germline ends is 10 bases. Including the terminal cysteine and phenylalanine, the CDR3 comprises 15 residues. CDR3 DNA is the only sequence kept; it has 45 bases, read in frame from the first base. As for this clone: The antigen it binds to is not known. No much larger clone is present one base from it, and per-base qualities are unavailable.

The TCR was taken from a man aged 65-85 years with acute or convalescent COVID-19. Material for sequencing was peripheral blood. The chain was built from TRBV19 and TRBJ2-5; the best D guess is TRBD2, with 5 bases matching. At the DNA level, the sequence is TGTGCCAGTAGTATATCGGTCGGGGACCAAGAGACCCAGTACTTC. Translated, this gives CASSISVGDQETQYF.